The entry that follows covers one TCR beta chain sequence. Its specificity is not known. Losses at the gene ends were 5 bases for V and 3 bases for J; bases not matched to a gene: 6. The CDR3 extends over 15 amino acids. This record comes from a study of identifying expanded T cells in peripheral blood. Findings and limits, study-wide: Differentially abundant clones: around 1.2 between replicates, roughly 16 at approximately 13 days, less than 20 at four. Variance in clone template counts between approximately two-week samples significantly increased with total template count across all healthy donors.

Healthy donors had no documented immune events, such as infections, while sampled. TCRdb's copy holds only in-frame clones and misses some; the assay was immunoSEQ multiplex PCR. In the table there are 70,000 or so clones, under 90% of which are singletons. The sequencing sample was made of blood. The sequence came from a person between 18 and 75 years old in good health. The chain recombines TRBV6-7 with TRBJ2-5, with TRBD2 matching 10 bases. TRBV6-7 is known as an ORF, though its function is uncertain. Written as DNA, the CDR3 is TGTGCCAGCAGTCTGCTAGCGGGAGAAAAAGAGACCCAGTACTTC. Translation gives CASSLLAGEKETQYF.